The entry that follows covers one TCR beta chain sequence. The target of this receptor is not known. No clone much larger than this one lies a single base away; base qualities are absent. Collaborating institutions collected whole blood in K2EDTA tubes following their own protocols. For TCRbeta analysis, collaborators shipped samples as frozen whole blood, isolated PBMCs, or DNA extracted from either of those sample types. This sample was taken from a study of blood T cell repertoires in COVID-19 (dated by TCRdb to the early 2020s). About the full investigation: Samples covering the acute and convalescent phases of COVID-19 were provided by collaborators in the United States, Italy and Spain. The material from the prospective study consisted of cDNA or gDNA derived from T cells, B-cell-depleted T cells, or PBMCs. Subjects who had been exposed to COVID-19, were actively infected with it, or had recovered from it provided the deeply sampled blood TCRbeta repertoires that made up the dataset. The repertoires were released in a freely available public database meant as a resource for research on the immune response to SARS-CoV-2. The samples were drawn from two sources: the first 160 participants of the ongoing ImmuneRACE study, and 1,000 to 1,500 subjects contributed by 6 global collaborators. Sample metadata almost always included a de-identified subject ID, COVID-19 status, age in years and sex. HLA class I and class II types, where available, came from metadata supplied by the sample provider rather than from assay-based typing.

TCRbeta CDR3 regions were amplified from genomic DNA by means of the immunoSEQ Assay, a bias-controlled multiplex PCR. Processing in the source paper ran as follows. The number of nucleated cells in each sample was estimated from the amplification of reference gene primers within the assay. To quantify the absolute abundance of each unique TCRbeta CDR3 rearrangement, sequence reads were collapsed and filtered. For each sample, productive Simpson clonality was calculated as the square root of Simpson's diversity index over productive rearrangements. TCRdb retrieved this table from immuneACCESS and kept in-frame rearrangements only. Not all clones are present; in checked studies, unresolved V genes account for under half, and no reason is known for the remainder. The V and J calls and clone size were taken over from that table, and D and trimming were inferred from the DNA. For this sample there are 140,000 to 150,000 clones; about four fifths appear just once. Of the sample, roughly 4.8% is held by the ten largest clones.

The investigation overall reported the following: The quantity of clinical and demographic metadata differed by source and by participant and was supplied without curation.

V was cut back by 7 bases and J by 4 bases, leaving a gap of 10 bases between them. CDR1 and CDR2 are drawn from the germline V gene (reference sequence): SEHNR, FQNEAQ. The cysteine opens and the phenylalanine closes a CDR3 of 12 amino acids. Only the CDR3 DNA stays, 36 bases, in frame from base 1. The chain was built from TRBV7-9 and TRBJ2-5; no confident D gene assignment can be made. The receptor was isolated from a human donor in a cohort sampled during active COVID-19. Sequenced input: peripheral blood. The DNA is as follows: TGTGCCAGCACCGACCCGGGAGAGACCCAGTACTTC. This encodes CASTDPGETQYF. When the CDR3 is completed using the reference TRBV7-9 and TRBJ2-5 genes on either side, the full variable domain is DTGVSQNPRHKITKRGQNVTFRCDPISEHNRLYWYRQTLGQGPEFLTYFQNEAQLEKSRLLSDRFSAERPKGSFSTLEIQRTEQGDSAMYLCASTDPGETQYFGPGTRLLVL.